This T cell receptor beta chain came from a study of T cells in Graves' hyperthyroidism and ophthalmopathy. Germline CDR1 is SGDLS and CDR2 is YYNGEE. The CDR3 contains 15 residues. J gave up 2 bases and V 3 bases, and 7 bases lay outside the gene matches. With respect to this clonotype: Its antigen remains unidentified.

Absent ophthalmopathy progression within 18 months defined stable Graves' hyperthyroidism. Hyperthyroidism had been newly diagnosed in patients aged 18 to 65, and its duration was under 2 months. Uncontrolled infections, other autoimmune diseases, pregnancy or lactation led to exclusion of patients. Whole-study results and caveats: Most clonotypes expanded in thyroid above 0.001 were likewise present in blood.

Amplified TCR beta CDR3 regions derived from RNA transcripts. HTBI primers drove first-round RT-PCR of the TCR CDR3. TCRdb re-analysed the multiplex PCR reads in MiXCR, keeping a single row per CDR3 protein. The sample has 600,000 or so distinct CDR3 sequences, roughly 50% seen once. This receptor was taken from a woman aged 18-30 years with Graves' hyperthyroidism. The chain couples TRBV9 to TRBJ1-2; 7 bases match TRBD1. Material for sequencing was peripheral blood or thyroid tissue (not recorded which). The CDR3 sequence: CASSASRGGNYGYTF. Written as DNA, the CDR3 is TGTGCCAGCAGCGCCTCGAGAGGGGGCAACTATGGCTACACCTTC.